This T cell receptor beta chain was sequenced during a study of blood T cell repertoires in COVID-19. As for the study in general: Samples representing acute and convalescent COVID-19 were sourced from the United States, Italy and Spain.

Assay: immunoSEQ multiplex PCR; the TCRdb copy retains only in-frame clones and omits some. In the table there are about 95,000 clones, approximately 80% of which are singletons. This clone has a handful of counts. This TCR derives from a human donor in a cohort sampled during active COVID-19. The sample was peripheral blood.

Here the CDR3 reads CASSYLAGTNTGELFF. As DNA, the CDR3 is TGCGCCAGCAGCTACTTAGCGGGGACGAACACCGGGGAGCTGTTTTTT. V and J are TRBV5-1 and TRBJ2-2, with 8 nucleotides matching TRBD2. The CDR3 has 16 residues. The germline CDR1 and CDR2 sequences are SGHRS and YFSETQ. V was pared by 3 bases and J by 0 bases, with 4 bases of the junction left unmatched.